Included here is one T cell receptor (beta chain) sequence, with context. No antigen is known for it. In the PCR, 60 Vbeta and 13 Jbeta primers were used. TCRdb keeps only in-frame clones here, not all; method: immunoSEQ multiplex PCR. Listed are about 160,000 clones; roughly 2% falls within the top ten. The sample comes from a study of cytomegalovirus exposure and HLA in healthy donors. Study outcomes and limitations: Sequencing likely produced, as an artifact, a cluster of highly shared sequence variants. The authors later linked a missense DCLRE1C variant to TCR beta V- and J-gene trimming.

Germline-derived CDR1 and CDR2 are MDHEN and SYDVKM. The trim removed 3 bases at V and 4 bases at J, leaving 5 bases unmatched. CDR3 size: 14 residues. Healthy people donating bone marrow made up the donors. This receptor was obtained from a man younger than 40 in good health and CMV-seronegative. The rearrangement joins TRBV28 to TRBJ1-1, with TRBD1 matching over 7 bases. The source material was PBMCs. The CDR3 loop reads CASSFPYRGTEAFF. The CDR3 DNA follows: TGTGCCAGCAGTTTCCCCTACAGGGGCACTGAAGCTTTCTTT.